Given below is one T cell receptor (beta chain) in context. Authors' analysis steps: How many nucleated cells were present was estimated from reference gene primer amplification. The assay was immunoSEQ multiplex PCR, and TCRdb's table has in-frame clones only and misses some. The DNA gave D and trimming, while V, J and clone size come from that table. The sample lists 150,000 or so clones; around 80% were seen once. The data belong to a study of blood T cell repertoires in COVID-19. Study details: COVID-19 samples, acute and convalescent, were from the United States, Italy and Spain.

Participants were aged about 18 to 90 years, lived in under 25 US areas, and enrolled virtually. The study recruited exposed participants who had met a COVID-19 case within 2 weeks before entry. The TCR sequence derives from an older man who had been exposed to COVID-19. Material: PBMCs or T cells enriched from blood (not recorded which).

Here the CDR3 reads CASSTGPGGGYTF. The CDR3 DNA follows: TGTGCCAGTAGTACGGGGCCCGGAGGGGGCTACACCTTC. This chain links TRBV19 with TRBJ1-2; possible D gene TRBD1, 5 bases. The CDR3 sequence is 13 residues long. Trimming pared 4 bases from V and 8 bases from J, leaving 14 bases between. Germline loops: CDR1 LNHDA, CDR2 SQIVND (reference sequence).